This T cell receptor (beta chain) was recorded in a study of T cell repertoires in cytomegalovirus infection. Study-level information: Recently described HLA-C-restricted plus well-studied HLA-B-restricted CMV epitopes were used. Public TCR beta signatures indicated both CMV infection and matching HLA type.

Whole-study results and caveats: Summed frequency of shared TCR beta families picked out CMV carriers who also had the relevant HLA.

TCRdb ran MiXCR on the reads and lists one entry per CDR3 protein. Of around 710,000 distinct CDR3 sequences in the sample, about 28% were seen once. About this clonotype itself: Its target is unknown.

This CDR3 has 14 amino acids. CDR1 and CDR2 from the germline V gene are SGHVS and FNYEAQ. Trimming left V 1 base short and J 3 bases short, with 7 bases between. The chain is built from TRBV7-6 and TRBJ1-5; no clear D gene. Specimen: cultured CD8+ T cells from PBMCs, collected from culture after CMV antigen stimulation. This TCR was sampled from a human donor in good health (CMV status not recorded). Some clones in this sample may be carry-over from other donors' samples. The CDR3 sequence: CASSLEANNQPQHF. Written as DNA, the CDR3 is TGTGCCAGCAGCTTAGAGGCCAACAATCAGCCCCAGCATTTT.